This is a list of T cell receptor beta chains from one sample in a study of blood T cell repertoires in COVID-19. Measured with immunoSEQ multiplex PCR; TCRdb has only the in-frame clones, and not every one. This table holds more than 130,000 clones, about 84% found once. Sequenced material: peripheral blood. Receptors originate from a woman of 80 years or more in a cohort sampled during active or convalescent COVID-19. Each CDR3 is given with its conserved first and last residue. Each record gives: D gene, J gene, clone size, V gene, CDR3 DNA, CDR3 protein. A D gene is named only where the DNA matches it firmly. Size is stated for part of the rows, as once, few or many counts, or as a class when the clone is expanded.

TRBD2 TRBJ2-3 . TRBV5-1 TGCGCCAGCAGCTTCCAAGCGGGGGGTGGAAGGGATACGCAGTATTTT CASSFQAGGGRDTQYF
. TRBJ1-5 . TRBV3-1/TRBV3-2 TGTGCCAGCAGCCAAGGTTCCGGGACGGGAGGATATAGCAATCAGCCCCAGCATTTT CASSQGSGTGGYSNQPQHF
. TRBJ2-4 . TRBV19 TGTGCCAGTAGTATCCCAGGGGACATTCAGTACTTC CASSIPGDIQYF
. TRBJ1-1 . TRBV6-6 TGTGCCAGCAGTTACTCCCAGACTGAAGCTTTCTTT CASSYSQTEAFF
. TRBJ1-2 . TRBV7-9 TGTGCGTTGGCGGTTTCTGGCTACACCTTC CALAVSGYTF
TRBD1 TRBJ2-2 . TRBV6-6 TGTGCCAGCAGTTACCGACAGGGAACATCAGGGGAGCTGTTTTTT CASSYRQGTSGELFF
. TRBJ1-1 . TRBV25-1 TGTGCCAGCAGTCGGGTAAGCACTGAAGCTTTCTTT CASSRVSTEAFF
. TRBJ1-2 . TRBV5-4 TGTGCCAGCAGCCGTGACCCCGGGGGCTATGGCTACACCTTC CASSRDPGGYGYTF
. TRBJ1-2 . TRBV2 TGTGCCAGCAGTGAAGAGAGTAACTATGGCTACACCTTC CASSEESNYGYTF
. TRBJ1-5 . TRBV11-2 TGTGCCAGCAGCTTAGCGGGGAATAGCAATCAGCCCCAGCATTTT CASSLAGNSNQPQHF
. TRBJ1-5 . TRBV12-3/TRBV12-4 TGTGCCAGCAGTTTGTCTTTTAATCAGCCCCAGCATTTT CASSLSFNQPQHF
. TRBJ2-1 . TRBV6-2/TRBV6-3 TGTGCCAGCAGTAATAGTCGGGTCAATGAGCAGTTCTTC CASSNSRVNEQFF
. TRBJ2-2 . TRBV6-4 TGTGCCAGCAGTGATGGGACAAAGAACACCGGGGAGCTGTTTTTT CASSDGTKNTGELFF
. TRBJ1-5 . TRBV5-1 TGCGCCAGCAGCTTGGCCCCCGCGGGTAACAATCAGCCCCAGCATTTT CASSLAPAGNNQPQHF
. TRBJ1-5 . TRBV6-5 TGTGCCAGCAGTTACAGCCAGGGCCGCAATCAGCCCCAGCATTTT CASSYSQGRNQPQHF
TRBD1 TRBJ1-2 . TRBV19 TGTGCCAGTAACTCGGACAGGGAAGGGGGCAACTATGGCTACACCTTC CASNSDREGGNYGYTF
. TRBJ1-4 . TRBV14 TGTGCCAGCAGTCGGACCGCGGGCATCGAAAAACTGTTTTTT CASSRTAGIEKLFF
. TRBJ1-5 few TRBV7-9 TGTGCCAGCAGCTTAGGGACAGTCAATCAGCCCCAGCATTTT CASSLGTVNQPQHF
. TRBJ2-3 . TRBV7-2 TGTGCCAGCAGGATTAGTGCCATGAGCACAGATACGCAGTATTTT CASRISAMSTDTQYF
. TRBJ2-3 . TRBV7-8 TGTGCCAGCAGCAAAAGGTCCCGGGACACCTCGGGCACAGATACGCAGTATTTT CASSKRSRDTSGTDTQYF
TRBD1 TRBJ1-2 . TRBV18 TGTGCCAGCTCACCAGGGACAGGGGGCGATGGCTACACCTTC CASSPGTGGDGYTF
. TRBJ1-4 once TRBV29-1 TGCAGCGTTTATAGCCGTCCCGGTGCGGGGGCTAATGAAAAACTGTTTTTT CSVYSRPGAGANEKLFF
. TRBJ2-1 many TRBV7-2 TGTGCCAGCAGCTTCCGCGGCCAAGGGGATGAGCAGTTCTTC CASSFRGQGDEQFF
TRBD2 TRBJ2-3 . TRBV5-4 TGTGCCAGCAGCCACGGGGTAGCGGGGATAGATACGCAGTATTTT CASSHGVAGIDTQYF
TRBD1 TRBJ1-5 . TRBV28 TGTGCCAGCAGCGTCCGGGACAGTTTAAATCAGCCCCAGCATTTT CASSVRDSLNQPQHF
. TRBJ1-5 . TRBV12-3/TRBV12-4 TGTGCCAGCAGTTTCCAGGGGAATCAGCCCCAGCATTTT CASSFQGNQPQHF
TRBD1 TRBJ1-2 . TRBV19 TGTGCCAGTAGTATACTCTCGGGACAGGGGGCTGATGGCTACACCTTC CASSILSGQGADGYTF
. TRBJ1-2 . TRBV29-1 TGCAGCGTTGATAGGACGGGGAGGGGGGACTATGGCTACACCTTC CSVDRTGRGDYGYTF
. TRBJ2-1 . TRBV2 TGTGCCAGCAGTGAAGCAGACAGGATTTACAATGAGCAGTTCTTC CASSEADRIYNEQFF
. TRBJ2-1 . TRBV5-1 TGCGCCAGCAGCTTGGTGGTCAGTTACAATGAGCAGTTCTTC CASSLVVSYNEQFF
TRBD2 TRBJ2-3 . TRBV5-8 TGTGCCAGCAGCCTCCGTTCGAGCCTAGCGGGGGGAACAGATACGCAGTATTTT CASSLRSSLAGGTDTQYF
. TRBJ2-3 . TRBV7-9 TGTGCCAGCTTAGAGCGGGGCACAGATACGCAGTATTTT CASLERGTDTQYF
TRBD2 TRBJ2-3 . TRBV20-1 TGCAGTGCTAGTGGCAGCGGGGACGCACCAGATACGCAGTATTTT CSASGSGDAPDTQYF
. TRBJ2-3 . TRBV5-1 TGCGCCAGCAGCTCAGTCACAGATACGCAGTATTTT CASSSVTDTQYF
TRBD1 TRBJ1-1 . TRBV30 TGTGCCTGGAGTAGGGCGGCCACAGGGGGCTTGACTGAAGCTTTCTTT CAWSRAATGGLTEAFF
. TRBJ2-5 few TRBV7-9 TGTGCCAGCAGCTCCCCCAGGGGCGTCGTGGAGACCCAGTACTTC CASSSPRGVVETQYF
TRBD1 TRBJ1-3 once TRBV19 TGTGCCAGTAGTATGGCTGACAGGGCCGCTGACACCATATATTTT CASSMADRAADTIYF
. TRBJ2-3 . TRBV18 TGTGCCAGCTCACCAAGTGAGGCCGATACGCAGTATTTT CASSPSEADTQYF
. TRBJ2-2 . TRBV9 TGTGCCAGCAGCACCACGGGACAAAACACCGGGGAGCTGTTTTTT CASSTTGQNTGELFF
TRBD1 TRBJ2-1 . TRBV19 TGTGCCAGTAGTATCGCGACAGGGAAGGGGGCGGATGAGCAGTTCTTC CASSIATGKGADEQFF
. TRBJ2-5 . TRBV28 TGTGCCAGCAGTTCCCCCTCTCCGGAGACCCAGTACTTC CASSSPSPETQYF
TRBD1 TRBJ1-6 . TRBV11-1 TGTGCCAGCAGCAAGGACAGGGGATCACCCCTCCACTTT CASSKDRGSPLHF
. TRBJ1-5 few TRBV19 TGTGCCAGTAGTAGTCTGACCAGGGGAAACAATCAGCCCCAGCATTTT CASSSLTRGNNQPQHF
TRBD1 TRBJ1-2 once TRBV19 TGTGCCAGTAGTCTAGACCGGGACAGGGGGCTGTATGGCTACACCTTC CASSLDRDRGLYGYTF
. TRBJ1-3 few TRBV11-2 TGTGCCAGCACCATGCAACAGGGAAGGGACACCATATATTTT CASTMQQGRDTIYF
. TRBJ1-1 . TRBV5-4 TGTGCCAGCCGTAGTAGCCGCCTGAACACTGAAGCTTTCTTT CASRSSRLNTEAFF
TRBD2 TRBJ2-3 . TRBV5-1 TGCGCCAGCAGTTTAGGTAGCGGGGGCCTCGGGGATACGCAGTATTTT CASSLGSGGLGDTQYF
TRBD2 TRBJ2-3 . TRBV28 TGTGCCAGCATCCTAGCGGGGGCCCCAGGAGAGACGCAGTATTTT CASILAGAPGETQYF
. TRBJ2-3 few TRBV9 TGTGCCAGCAGCAACTGGGGCTGGTACACAGATACGCAGTATTTT CASSNWGWYTDTQYF
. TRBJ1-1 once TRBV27 TGTGCCAGCAGTTCCACAGGTTATCAAAACACTGAAGCTTTCTTT CASSSTGYQNTEAFF
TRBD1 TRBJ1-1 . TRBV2 TGTGCCAGCTTAAGGGGGCGCATATTCACTGAAGCTTTCTTT CASLRGRIFTEAFF
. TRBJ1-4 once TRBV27 TGTGCCAGCAGTCCATTATCTAGCCGGGGTGAAAAACTGTTTTTT CASSPLSSRGEKLFF
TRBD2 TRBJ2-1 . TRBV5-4 TGTGCCAGCAGCACCAAACTAGCGGGGGGGCTCAATGAGCAGTTCTTC CASSTKLAGGLNEQFF
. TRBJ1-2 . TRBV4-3 TGCGCCAGCAGCCAAGAATCGCGCAGGAACTATGGCTACACCTTC CASSQESRRNYGYTF